Listed below are T cell receptor beta chains from one sample, sequenced in a study of blood T cell repertoires in COVID-19. The protocol was immunoSEQ multiplex PCR, while the TCRdb copy is restricted to in-frame clones and leaves out a portion. Of 55,000 to 70,000 clones in the sample, around 87% were seen once. The sample comprised peripheral blood. Every receptor here comes from a man aged 55 to 70 with active or convalescent COVID-19. Each CDR3 is given with its conserved first and last residue. D genes are given only for firm matches. Expanded clones get a size class; other rows say once, few or many, or leave the size out.

v_gene,abundance,d_gene,j_gene,CDR3nt,CDR3aa
TRBV2,.,.,TRBJ1-1,TGTGCCAGCAGCAGAACAGGGAACACTGAAGCTTTCTTT,CASSRTGNTEAFF
TRBV13,.,TRBD1,TRBJ1-2,TGTGCCAGCAGCTCTACAGGGGTATGGAACTATGGCTACACCTTC,CASSSTGVWNYGYTF
TRBV11-1,.,TRBD1,TRBJ2-7,TGTGCCAGCAGCTTAGGGACAGGCTACGAGCAGTACTTC,CASSLGTGYEQYF
TRBV7-6,.,.,TRBJ1-6,TGTGCCAGCAGCGAAAGGGCAGGGGCCGGTTCACCCCTCCACTTT,CASSERAGAGSPLHF
TRBV27,.,TRBD1,TRBJ1-6,TGTGCCAGCAGTGAGTCAGGGGGACTAGGTTCACCCCTCCACTTT,CASSESGGLGSPLHF
TRBV6-5,.,TRBD1,TRBJ1-1,TGTGCCAGCAGTTATAGGACAGGGTTCGCTTTCTTT,CASSYRTGFAFF
TRBV5-1,.,.,TRBJ1-3,TGCGCCAGCAGCTTTGGACAGACTGGAAACACCATATATTTT,CASSFGQTGNTIYF
TRBV14,.,.,TRBJ2-2,TGTGCCAGCAGCCAATTCCGCGGAACCGGCACCGGGGAGCTGTTTTTT,CASSQFRGTGTGELFF
TRBV3-1/TRBV3-2,.,TRBD2,TRBJ2-2,TGTGCCAGCAGCCAAGCGGAGCGGGGCGGGGAGCTGTTTTTT,CASSQAERGGELFF
TRBV19,.,TRBD2,TRBJ2-7,TGTGCCAGTAGTATAAGTACTAGCGGGAGAGGGAACGAGCAGTACTTC,CASSISTSGRGNEQYF
TRBV9,.,TRBD2,TRBJ2-2,TGTGCCAGCAGACATCTAGCGGGGGGGCCCGGGGAGCTGTTTTTT,CASRHLAGGPGELFF
TRBV10-3,.,.,TRBJ2-1,TGTGCCATCAGTGTTACTAGCTTAATTGATGAGCAGTTCTTC,CAISVTSLIDEQFF
TRBV6-2/TRBV6-3,.,.,TRBJ2-5,TGTGCCAGCAGTCCGAGAGGGGAGACCCAGTACTTC,CASSPRGETQYF
TRBV2,.,.,TRBJ1-2,TGTGCCAGCAGTCGGAACAGGGAAGGCTACACCTTC,CASSRNREGYTF
TRBV2,.,TRBD1,TRBJ2-2,TGTGCCAGCAGGGGACAGGGCACCGGGGAGCTGTTTTTT,CASRGQGTGELFF
TRBV18,.,.,TRBJ2-3,TGTGCCAGCTCCCTCGGGGGTGGCACAGATACGCAGTATTTT,CASSLGGGTDTQYF
TRBV7-2,.,TRBD1,TRBJ2-7,TGTGCCAGCAGCCCTGACAGGGTAACCTACGAGCAGTACTTC,CASSPDRVTYEQYF
TRBV18,once,TRBD2,TRBJ2-3,TGTGCCAGCTCACAGGCAGCGGGAGACCTCACAGATACGCAGTATTTT,CASSQAAGDLTDTQYF
TRBV3-1/TRBV3-2,.,TRBD1,TRBJ1-4,TGTGCCAGCAGCCAGCGTACGGGACAGGGGAATGAAAAACTGTTTTTT,CASSQRTGQGNEKLFF
TRBV7-9,.,.,TRBJ2-7,TGTGCCATCTTAAAGGGGTACGAGCAGTACTTC,CAILKGYEQYF
TRBV28,.,.,TRBJ2-1,TGTGCCAGCAGAGGGACTTACTCAAATGAGCAGTTCTTC,CASRGTYSNEQFF
TRBV30,.,.,TRBJ2-5,TGTGCCTGGAGTATTGGGGGCGGGACCCAGTACTTC,CAWSIGGGTQYF
TRBV6-5,once,.,TRBJ1-5,TGTGCCAGCAAAGAGAATTATAGCAATCAGCCCCAGCATTTT,CASKENYSNQPQHF
TRBV27,.,.,TRBJ2-1,TGTGCCAGCAGCCATAGGGGGTTATCCTACAATGAGCAGTTCTTC,CASSHRGLSYNEQFF
TRBV7-9,.,TRBD2,TRBJ2-2,TGTGCCAGCAGCTTAGGTCTCGGACTAGACGTCACCGGGGAGCTGTTTTTT,CASSLGLGLDVTGELFF
TRBV27,.,.,TRBJ2-5,TGTGCCAGCAGTTTGGTGGGGGCGCGAGAGACCCAGTACTTC,CASSLVGARETQYF
TRBV3-1/TRBV3-2,.,TRBD2,TRBJ2-1,TGTGCCAGCAGCCCGGGTGGGCTAGCGGGAGTCAGTGAGCAGTTCTTC,CASSPGGLAGVSEQFF
TRBV11-3,few,TRBD1,TRBJ1-1,TGTGCCAGCAGCTTGACAGGGACGAGCACTGAAGCTTTCTTT,CASSLTGTSTEAFF
TRBV4-1,.,TRBD1,TRBJ1-1,TGCGCCAGCAGCCAAATAGACAGGGCCACTGAAGCTTTCTTT,CASSQIDRATEAFF
TRBV5-5,.,.,TRBJ1-5,TGTGCCAGCAGCTTGACAGACAGTTACAATCAGCCCCAGCATTTT,CASSLTDSYNQPQHF
TRBV9,.,.,TRBJ2-5,TGTGCCAGCAGCGTAGCCGGAGATCCAAGGGAGACCCAGTACTTC,CASSVAGDPRETQYF
TRBV5-1,.,TRBD2,TRBJ2-3,TGCGCCAGCCGAATGACTAGCGGGAGTACAGATACGCAGTATTTT,CASRMTSGSTDTQYF
TRBV18,few,TRBD1,TRBJ1-2,TGTGCCAGCTCGCCACTTTCGGGACAGGTTTATGGCTACACCTTC,CASSPLSGQVYGYTF
TRBV18,.,TRBD1,TRBJ2-1,TGTGCCAGCTCACCATTCAGGACAGGGGCTAACTACAATGAGCAGTTCTTC,CASSPFRTGANYNEQFF
TRBV28,.,TRBD2,TRBJ2-3,TGTGCCAGCAGTTTACTACTAGCGGGGACCCCTAGCACAGATACGCAGTATTTT,CASSLLLAGTPSTDTQYF
TRBV19,.,.,TRBJ1-5,TGTGCCAGTACCACACAGGCTCGAGCCAATAGCAATCAGCCCCAGCATTTT,CASTTQARANSNQPQHF
TRBV13,.,.,TRBJ1-1,TGTGCCAGCAGCTCGCGGGGGCGTTTGAACACTGAAGCTTTCTTT,CASSSRGRLNTEAFF
TRBV21-1,.,.,TRBJ2-7,TGTGCCAGCAGCAAGGGACTAGCGGACGCCGAGCAGTACTTC,CASSKGLADAEQYF
TRBV18,.,.,TRBJ2-5,TGTGCCAGCTCACCACCTACGGGACTGAGCCAAGAGACCCAGTACTTC,CASSPPTGLSQETQYF
TRBV4-2,.,.,TRBJ2-2,TGTGCCAGCAGCCAGTCCTACGCGATGAACACCGGGGAGCTGTTTTTT,CASSQSYAMNTGELFF
TRBV6-2/TRBV6-3,once,.,TRBJ2-7,TGTGCCAGCAGTTACTCCATCATGGGGAACAGGATTAGCTCCTACGAGCAGTACTTC,CASSYSIMGNRISSYEQYF
TRBV6-5,.,.,TRBJ2-5,TGTGCCACGACTAGAAAAGAGACCCAGTACTTC,CATTRKETQYF
TRBV7-3,.,TRBD1,TRBJ1-6,TGTGCCAGCAGCTTAATGGGGACAGATAATTCACCCCTCCACTTT,CASSLMGTDNSPLHF
TRBV4-2,.,.,TRBJ1-4,TGTGCCAGCAGCCAAGGGGGCACAGGGTTTCGGGAAAAACTGTTTTTT,CASSQGGTGFREKLFF
TRBV3-1/TRBV3-2,.,TRBD1,TRBJ2-7,TGTGCCAGCAGTTCTGCCCGGGACAGGGTCGAGCAGTACTTC,CASSSARDRVEQYF
TRBV19,.,.,TRBJ1-1,TGTGCCAGCGGGTTTTCGTTGAACACTGAAGCTTTCTTT,CASGFSLNTEAFF
TRBV6-5,.,.,TRBJ1-3,TGTGCCAGCAGGATACAGGCGCTCTCTGGAAACACCATATATTTT,CASRIQALSGNTIYF
TRBV20-1,.,.,TRBJ2-3,TGCAGTGCCCGCAGATCAGATACGCAGTATTTT,CSARRSDTQYF
TRBV12-5,.,TRBD2,TRBJ2-3,TGTGCTAGTGGTTGGATTACCGGGACTAGCGGGAGTGGTGGCACAGATACGCAGTATTTT,CASGWITGTSGSGGTDTQYF
TRBV28,.,.,TRBJ2-3,TGTGCCAGCAGTTTATTTTCGGGGGACAGAGATACGCAGTATTTT,CASSLFSGDRDTQYF
TRBV5-4,.,.,TRBJ1-1,TGTGCCAGCAGAGAGGTATGGGAGCTAGAAACTGAAGCTTTCTTT,CASREVWELETEAFF
TRBV6-5,.,.,TRBJ1-2,TGTGCCAGCAGTTACTCGACCCAGGGGAACTATGGCTACACCTTC,CASSYSTQGNYGYTF
TRBV12-3/TRBV12-4,.,TRBD1,TRBJ2-3,TGTGCCAGCAGCAACGACAGGGTGGATACGCAGTATTTT,CASSNDRVDTQYF
TRBV3-1/TRBV3-2,.,TRBD1,TRBJ1-6,TGTGCCAGCAGCCAAGAGGGGACAGCGAATTCACCCCTCCACTTT,CASSQEGTANSPLHF
TRBV5-1,.,.,TRBJ2-1,TGCGCCAGCAGCGTGGGAGTGGGAGTCGAATACAATGAGCAGTTCTTC,CASSVGVGVEYNEQFF
TRBV19,once,TRBD1,TRBJ1-5,TGTGCCAGTAGTAAGGACAGGGGTTTCAATCAGCCCCAGCATTTT,CASSKDRGFNQPQHF
TRBV2,.,TRBD1,TRBJ1-2,TGTGCCAGCGGGGGGACAGGGTTCCTCTATGGCTACACCTTC,CASGGTGFLYGYTF
TRBV27,once,TRBD1,TRBJ1-2,TGTGCCAGCAGTCCTTATCCCCCGACAGGGGTCAACTATGGCTACACCTTC,CASSPYPPTGVNYGYTF
TRBV5-5,.,.,TRBJ1-2,TGTGCCAGCAGCTTGGAAACTCGGGGGGCGAGCTATGGCTACACCTTC,CASSLETRGASYGYTF